These 10 T cell receptor beta chains originate from one sample sequenced in a study of cytomegalovirus exposure and HLA in healthy donors. 60 Vbeta and 13 Jbeta primers were used in PCR. This table comes from immunoSEQ multiplex PCR, and its TCRdb copy is limited to in-frame clones, with some not included. The profile shows 40,000 to 45,000 clones, about nine tenths of them singletons. Sequencing was performed on PBMCs. The receptor set was obtained from a woman between 35 and 50 years old in good health and CMV-seropositive.

The chain links TRBV5-1 to TRBJ2-1; 9 nucleotides agree with TRBD2. Losses at the gene ends were 0 bases for V and 6 bases for J; bases not matched to a gene: 4. The CDR3 contains 15 residues. Germline lookup yields CDR1 SGHRS and CDR2 YFSETQ. In nucleotides, the CDR3 is TGCGCCAGCAGCTTGGAAGGCGGGGGGGGCAATGAGCAGTTCTTC. As protein: CASSLEGGGGNEQFF.

The rearrangement uses TRBV9 and TRBJ2-5; TRBD2 agrees at 12 bases. Matching the DNA end better, TRBJ2-7 makes the J call doubtful. Germline CDR1 SGDLS, CDR2 YYNGEE. CDR3 length equals 16 residues. The CDR3 region has the DNA TGTGCCAGCAGCCGAGCCGGACTAGCGGGAACTTACGAGCAGTACTTC. The encoded protein is CASSRAGLAGTYEQYF.

This clone was found once. This same CDR3 is encoded by further DNA sequences in the sample. The chain links TRBV18 to TRBJ1-1, with a tentative D call TRBD1 (6 bases). In germline, CDR1 is KGHSH, CDR2 LQKENI. The CDR3 length is 15 residues. V shed 8 bases and J shed 1 base, with 17 bases lying between them. The CDR3 sequence is CASTGRRPSNTEAFF. Written as DNA, the CDR3 is TGTGCCAGCACAGGGCGGAGACCTTCGAACACTGAAGCTTTCTTT.

This clone has only one observation. The chain joins TRBV5-1 to TRBJ1-1, with TRBD1 matching 7 bases. Germline V gene data show CDR1 as SGHRS and CDR2 as YFSETQ. The CDR3 runs to 15 residues. With 3 bases clipped from V and 0 bases from J, the junction kept 5 bases outside the gene matches. For the CDR3, the DNA is TGCGCCAGCAGCTGGGTGGGGACAGTGAACACTGAAGCTTTCTTT. Protein sequence: CASSWVGTVNTEAFF.

The chain recombines TRBV5-1 with TRBJ1-5; no clear D. V was shortened by 1 base and J by 4 bases, with 6 bases between the two germline ends. Germline V gene sequence: CDR1 SGHRS, CDR2 YFSETQ. This CDR3 region has 13 residues. The CDR3 DNA follows: TGCGCCAGCAGCTTGTCCGGGAATCAGCCCCAGCATTTT. Translation gives CASSLSGNQPQHF.

The chain uses TRBV7-3 and TRBJ2-7; 9 bases are a match to TRBD1. The germline V gene has CDR1 SGHTA and CDR2 FQGTGA. This CDR3 is built from 14 residues. The junction had 8 bases not matched to a gene; V was cut back by 3 bases and J by 8 bases. The CDR3 DNA sequence: TGTGCCAGCAGCTTCGACGGGACAGGGCAAAAGCAGTACTTC. Its protein is CASSFDGTGQKQYF.

The chain has TRBV11-2 and TRBJ2-5; D not certain. There are 11 residues in the CDR3. V lost 2 bases, J lost 5 bases, and 3 bases lay in between. The germline CDR1 and CDR2 sequences are SGHAT and FQNNGV. The CDR3 sequence: CASSLPETQYF. DNA of the CDR3: TGTGCCAGCAGCTTACCGGAGACCCAGTACTTC.

This chain uses TRBV15 with TRBJ1-1; TRBD1 matches at 7 bases. The CDR3 runs 15 residues. From germline, CDR1 is LNHNV and CDR2 YYDKDF (reference sequence). V was clipped by 3 bases and J by 1 base; unmatched bases: 5. For the CDR3, the DNA is TGTGCCACCAGCAGGTTAAACAGGGGGAACACTGAAGCTTTCTTT. Translated: CATSRLNRGNTEAFF.

This rearrangement joins TRBV27 to TRBJ2-7; tentative D call: TRBD2 (5 bases). Germline loops: CDR1 MNHEY, CDR2 SMNVEV (reference sequence). This CDR3 comprises 14 residues. The germline V and J ends were trimmed by 5 bases and 2 bases, with 13 bases remaining between them. The DNA of the CDR3 is TGTGCCAGCAGTCTCCGACGGGAACCCTACGAGCAGTACTTC. Translated: CASSLRREPYEQYF.

This clone was observed a handful of times. The chain uses TRBV9 and TRBJ1-3; 7 nucleotides line up with TRBD1. V was pared by 4 bases and J by 6 bases, with 7 bases of the junction left unmatched. The CDR3 has 14 residues. Germline CDR1 is SGDLS and CDR2 is YYNGEE. The CDR3 region has the DNA TGTGCCAGCAGCCTGGGACAGCAATTAAACACCATATATTTT. It encodes CASSLGQQLNTIYF.